This is a list of T cell receptor beta chains from one sample in a study of OX40 agonist ivuxolimab in advanced cancers. Measured with immunoSEQ multiplex PCR; TCRdb has only the in-frame clones, and not every one. The sample contains just under 85,000 clones, more than 75% of which appear only once. The sequencing here drew on CD4+ or CD8+ T cells sorted from blood, taken in a trial of the OX40 agonist ivuxolimab. The receptors stem from an adult with an advanced solid tumor such as melanoma, head and neck, liver or kidney cancer. Both conserved end residues are part of each CDR3. The D gene is left open where the match is weak. Some rows mark clone size as missing; the rest say once, few, many or name a class of expanded clone.

>TRBJ1-1|-|-|TRBV6-5
CASSSVYTEAFF
TGTGCCAGCAGTTCTGTATACACTGAAGCTTTCTTT
>TRBJ2-5|-|-|TRBV19
CASSISFGPETQYF
TGTGCCAGTAGTATCTCCTTCGGCCCAGAGACCCAGTACTTC
>TRBJ1-4|once|-|TRBV11-2
CASSLDPDMLGTNEKLFF
TGTGCCAGCAGCTTAGATCCCGACATGTTAGGAACTAATGAAAAACTGTTTTTT
>TRBJ1-6|-|-|TRBV21-1
CASSKAPGRRGSPLHF
TGTGCCAGCAGCAAAGCGCCGGGACGGCGGGGTTCACCCCTCCACTTT
>TRBJ1-2|-|TRBD1|TRBV7-2
CASSEQGAGGYTF
TGTGCCAGCAGCGAACAGGGGGCGGGTGGCTACACCTTC
>TRBJ2-3|-|-|TRBV28
CASSKRRSSRWNPDTQYF
TGTGCCAGCAGTAAGAGGCGCTCGTCCAGGTGGAATCCAGATACGCAGTATTTT
>TRBJ1-6|-|-|TRBV6-1
CASTRDKGNSPLHF
TGTGCCAGCACCCGGGACAAGGGTAATTCACCCCTCCACTTT
>TRBJ2-2|once|TRBD1|TRBV25-1
CASSEAGQGAAGTGELFF
TGTGCCAGCAGTGAAGCAGGACAGGGGGCCGCGGGCACCGGGGAGCTGTTTTTT
>TRBJ1-6|once|-|TRBV5-4
CASSLLRGQGSYNSPLHF
TGTGCCAGCAGCTTGCTCCGGGGCCAGGGCTCCTATAATTCACCCCTCCACTTT
>TRBJ1-5|-|-|TRBV28
CASRTGGAQEQPQHF
TGTGCCAGCAGAACTGGAGGGGCGCAAGAACAGCCCCAGCATTTT
>TRBJ2-5|once|TRBD2|TRBV5-4
CASSSRTSPNLGQYF
TGTGCCAGCAGCAGCCGGACTAGCCCCAACCTTGGTCAGTACTTC
>TRBJ1-5|-|-|TRBV4-3
CASSQDRRQPQHF
TGCGCCAGCAGCCAAGACCGGAGGCAACCCCAGCATTTT
>TRBJ1-2|-|TRBD1|TRBV6-5
CASSRTPSGGHGYTF
TGTGCCAGCAGCCGCACTCCCTCAGGGGGCCATGGCTACACCTTC
>TRBJ2-2|once|TRBD1|TRBV5-1
CASQRTGENTGELFF
TGCGCCAGCCAACGGACAGGGGAAAACACCGGGGAGCTGTTTTTT
>TRBJ2-1|-|TRBD1|TRBV27
CASSHRGFGSEQFF
TGTGCCAGCAGTCACAGGGGGTTCGGTAGTGAGCAGTTCTTC
>TRBJ1-1|-|-|TRBV28
CASRADGVVNTEAFF
TGTGCCAGCAGGGCCGATGGGGTTGTGAACACTGAAGCTTTCTTT
>TRBJ1-4|-|TRBD1|TRBV10-3
CAISESTGRDEKLFF
TGTGCCATCAGTGAGTCGACAGGGAGAGATGAAAAACTGTTTTTT
>TRBJ1-4|-|-|TRBV7-2
CASSPNGGVAEKLFF
TGTGCCAGCAGTCCAAACGGGGGGGTGGCTGAAAAACTGTTTTTT
>TRBJ2-7|-|-|TRBV6-1
CASSELRLDEQYF
TGTGCCAGCAGTGAACTAAGGTTGGACGAGCAGTACTTC
>TRBJ1-2|-|-|TRBV5-6
CASGLPSNYGYTF
TGTGCCAGCGGGTTACCTTCTAACTATGGCTACACCTTC
>TRBJ1-3|-|TRBD1|TRBV10-2
CASRAGQGAGGNTIYF
TGCGCCAGCAGGGCAGGACAGGGGGCGGGTGGAAACACCATATATTTT
>TRBJ1-2|-|-|TRBV10-3
CAISESGRINYGYTF
TGTGCCATCAGTGAGTCGGGCCGTATTAACTATGGCTACACCTTC
>TRBJ2-3|-|-|TRBV9
CASSPDYEAGERRGQYF
TGTGCCAGCAGCCCTGACTATGAAGCTGGGGAGAGACGGGGACAGTATTTT
>TRBJ2-3|-|-|TRBV6-5
CASTLRGRYTDTQYF
TGTGCCAGCACCCTGCGGGGTAGGTACACAGATACGCAGTATTTT
>TRBJ1-2|-|TRBD1|TRBV5-1
CASSLGQGALGYGYTF
TGCGCCAGCAGCCTGGGACAGGGGGCGCTGGGCTATGGCTACACCTTC
>TRBJ2-6|-|TRBD1|TRBV11-2
CASSSGTGGFGANVLTF
TGTGCCAGCAGCTCCGGGACAGGGGGCTTTGGGGCCAACGTCCTGACTTTC
>TRBJ2-1|-|-|TRBV4-3
CASSQGQSNEQFF
TGCGCCAGCAGCCAAGGACAATCCAATGAGCAGTTCTTC
>TRBJ1-3|few|-|TRBV10-3
CASNSGNTIYF
TGTGCCTCTAACTCTGGAAACACCATATATTTT
>TRBJ1-4|-|TRBD1|TRBV27
CARGTRDRANEKLFF
TGTGCCCGAGGGACTAGGGACAGGGCTAATGAAAAACTGTTTTTT
>TRBJ1-1|-|-|TRBV7-9
CASSLVIGGTNEAFF
TGTGCCAGCAGCTTAGTTATTGGGGGGACTAATGAAGCTTTCTTT
>TRBJ1-1|-|-|TRBV27
CASSLNIVNTEAFF
TGTGCCAGCAGTTTAAACATAGTGAACACTGAAGCTTTCTTT
>TRBJ2-1|-|TRBD2|TRBV28
CASRGASGGFYNEQFF
TGTGCCAGCAGAGGGGCAAGCGGGGGATTTTACAATGAGCAGTTCTTC
>TRBJ2-3|-|-|TRBV5-6
CASSLTPDGTDTQYF
TGTGCCAGCAGCCTCACCCCCGATGGGACAGATACGCAGTATTTT
>TRBJ1-2|once|-|TRBV2
CASTGDSYFYGYTF
TGTGCCAGCACTGGGGACTCATACTTCTATGGCTACACCTTC
>TRBJ1-1|once|-|TRBV6-5
CASSGLRAPTEAFF
TGTGCCAGCAGCGGACTTAGGGCGCCCACTGAAGCTTTCTTT
>TRBJ2-7|-|TRBD1|TRBV4-2
CASSQDWGQGDYYEQYF
TGTGCCAGCAGCCAAGATTGGGGACAGGGAGATTACTACGAGCAGTACTTC
>TRBJ2-2|-|TRBD2|TRBV7-3
CASRRGLAGGAGELFF
TGTGCCAGCAGAAGGGGACTAGCGGGGGGCGCCGGGGAGCTGTTTTTT
>TRBJ2-3|-|-|TRBV28
CASSLWPNQDTQYF
TGTGCCAGCAGTTTATGGCCTAATCAGGATACGCAGTATTTT
>TRBJ1-2|once|-|TRBV28
CASRLVHSHGYTF
TGTGCCAGCAGGTTAGTCCATTCCCATGGCTACACCTTC
>TRBJ1-6|few|TRBD1|TRBV28
CASRKQGADSPLHF
TGTGCCAGCAGGAAACAGGGGGCTGATTCACCCCTCCACTTT
>TRBJ2-1|-|-|TRBV18
CASSPNSEDFNEQFF
TGTGCCAGCTCACCAAACAGCGAAGACTTCAATGAGCAGTTCTTC
>TRBJ1-6|-|-|TRBV7-2
CASSRGSGWNSPLHF
TGTGCCAGCAGCCGCGGTAGCGGGTGGAATTCACCCCTCCACTTT
>TRBJ1-3|-|-|TRBV30
CARRAPVGNTIYF
TGTGCCCGGAGGGCCCCTGTGGGAAACACCATATATTTT
>TRBJ2-7|once|-|TRBV19
CASSENFSYEQYF
TGTGCCAGTAGTGAAAATTTCTCCTACGAGCAGTACTTC
>TRBJ1-2|-|TRBD1|TRBV18
CASSASSGQGYGYTF
TGTGCCAGCTCAGCCTCATCGGGACAGGGGTATGGCTACACCTTC
>TRBJ1-5|-|-|TRBV5-6
CARSRVGGDQPQHF
TGTGCCCGCAGCCGGGTGGGGGGGGATCAGCCCCAGCATTTT
>TRBJ1-6|-|-|TRBV30
CAWDKGGSPLHF
TGTGCCTGGGATAAAGGCGGGTCACCCCTCCACTTT
>TRBJ2-5|once|TRBD2|TRBV2
CASSGTSGIQETQYF
TGTGCCAGCAGTGGGACTAGCGGGATCCAAGAGACCCAGTACTTC
>TRBJ1-2|-|-|TRBV15
CATSKRGGRQANYGYTF
TGTGCCACCAGCAAGAGGGGAGGTCGGCAAGCTAACTATGGCTACACCTTC
>TRBJ2-7|-|TRBD1|TRBV5-6
CASSSYRDRVPYEQYF
TGTGCCAGCAGCTCCTACCGGGACAGGGTTCCCTACGAGCAGTACTTC
>TRBJ1-6|-|-|TRBV27
CASKLEVGAQYNSPLHF
TGTGCCAGCAAGCTGGAGGTAGGGGCTCAATATAATTCACCCCTCCACTTT